Listed below are T cell receptor beta chains from one sample, sequenced in a study of CD8+ T cells in alopecia areata. Libraries were prepared by immunoSEQ multiplex PCR; TCRdb keeps only in-frame clonotypes and omits some of them. Of 90,000 to 120,000 clones in the sample, approximately 50% are singletons; the top ten hold around a quarter. The source material was NKG2D-low CD8+ T cells sorted from blood. These receptor sequences come from a human donor with alopecia areata. Each CDR3 is given without its conserved first and last residue. Some rows mark clone size as missing; the rest say once, few, many or name a class of expanded clone.

clone size | V gene | CDR3 protein
- | TRBV27 | ASSWGTGNHEQY
- | TRBV27 | ASSFTGYNEQF
few | TRBV4-1 | ASSQDLRRAEQF
- | TRBV6-1 | ASSDPTGTGPLVGNTIY
- | TRBV28 | ASSFSYEQY
- | TRBV30 | AWSRSGATEAF
few | TRBV27 | ASSPSTSTDTQY
- | TRBV11-2 | ASSFADSYEQY
- | TRBV4-2 | ASSPGTSSEQY
- | TRBV9 | ASSAGVGNTEAF
few | TRBV4-2 | ASSPVGNEQF
few | TRBV4-1 | ASSQEPPSGRTDTQY
few | TRBV6-5 | ASSEQGNQPQH
- | TRBV27 | ASSARAPYEQY
- | TRBV20-1 | SAAVKLF
- | TRBV7-9 | ASSSWGTEAF
few | TRBV7-9 | ASSYGAPAGYT
- | TRBV28 | ASSLTNTEAF
- | TRBV28 | ASRSDRGPYEQY
- | TRBV6-5 | ASSYLGSGGYT
- | TRBV6-5 | ASNPAGPNTGELF
- | TRBV14 | ASSQEGGWDYGYT
- | TRBV19 | ASSITRQGHGYT
many | TRBV19 | ASRFGPNEQF
- | TRBV28 | ASSLQSDRPYGYT
- | TRBV28 | ASTPAGNYGYT
- | TRBV25-1 | ASSESGQGFGWEEKLF
few | TRBV19 | ASSPRLAWEQY
- | TRBV19 | ASSMTANYEQY
- | TRBV7-2 | ASSRRLAGDDEQF
few | TRBV7-9 | ASSLMVGDDEQF
- | TRBV9 | ASSPGTGGYNEQF
- | TRBV28 | AAAGGQIEYNEQF
few | TRBV7-9 | ASSYRQDYEQY
- | TRBV6-5 | ASSYSARLGTEAF
- | TRBV27 | ASRPSGMIYEQF
few | TRBV7-9 | ASSDRDRRQGNYGYT